This section outlines one TCR beta chain sequence together with its context. It lacks a known antigen. One base away there is no much larger clone; base qualities are not given. These data come from a study of beta chain features in type 1 diabetes (dated by TCRdb to 2017 to 2018). Concerning the study at large: Patients and healthy donors did not differ in mean age, gender distribution, total cell number or subset yield. Across all samples, approximately 98,000,000 sorted cells were examined, and cell number per subset correlated strongly with RNA yield. Regulatory and stem cell-like memory subsets were isolated from only 8 patients and about eight healthy donors, whereas naive and central memory subsets came from all 30 or so donors. In the study, TCRB repertoires of sorted circulating CD4+ T cell subsets from recently diagnosed type 1 diabetes patients were compared with those of matched healthy donors.

The High Capacity cDNA Reverse Transcription Kit was used to reverse transcribe all of the isolated RNA, meaning that expressed TCRB transcripts were what got sequenced. Deep immunoSEQ sequencing was applied to naive, central memory and regulatory T cell samples, giving an average of about 3.57 million total reads per sample. Sorted cells were lysed in RLT buffer, and RNA was extracted using DNase-treated RNeasy Micro or Mini kits according to cell number. To prevent cross-contamination, each cell subset was processed individually, whereas patient and healthy donor samples were processed jointly. The immunoSEQ multiplex PCR was used to amplify TCRB sequences from cDNA, generating 87-bp fragments that spanned the CDR3 region. Sequencing of the amplicons was performed on the Illumina HiSeq platform. The study's processing was this. PCR bias was corrected computationally using synthetic template baselines, and reads within Hamming distance 2 were collapsed, with unmergeable singletons discarded. Reads were aligned against IMGT so that V, D and J genes, CDR3 length and insertions or deletions at six rearrangement sites could be assigned. Clonotype counts were normalized to sorted cell number within each subset before computing true diversity and Gini coefficients with the tcR R package. Repertoire sharing was quantified using the overlap coefficient calculated on TCRB nucleotide sequences. As a proxy for the pre-selection repertoire, out-of-frame TCRB sequences from naive cells were analyzed. The table comes from immuneACCESS by way of TCRdb, which keeps in-frame sequences with V and J called. Part of the clones is missing from these tables; in studies checked, under half for an unresolved V gene and the rest for unknown reasons. The V and J calls and clone size are taken from that table; D and trimming were inferred from the DNA. A total of approximately 250,000 clones appear in this sample, about 24% of them only once. The leading ten clones occupy 0.012% of the sample.

Study-wide findings and limitations: Shorter templates might have been favored by PCR, but patient and control samples were amplified and corrected together, so both groups would have been affected equally by any skew. Because cDNA was sequenced instead of genomic DNA, activated cells with high expression could be over-represented, although the groups did not differ in activation or CD3 levels. In all four CD4+ subsets, TCRB CDR3 length was moderately but significantly shorter in type 1 diabetes patients. Because the HLA sub-analyses included only small numbers of individuals, any influence of HLA type on TCRB rearrangement was left unresolved. Naive, central memory and regulatory TCRB repertoires appeared to be more similar among patients than among healthy donors. Fewer insertions and more nucleotide deletions at VDJ recombination sites were observed in patients with type 1 diabetes, implying thymic rearrangement abnormalities.

A single peripheral blood draw of about 116 mL on average was collected from each donor into heparinised tubes. Naive, central memory, regulatory and stem cell-like memory CD4+ T cells were sorted on a BD FACSAria II using a panel including CD45RO, CCR7, CD25, CD127, CD95 and CD27. A purity above 95% was achieved for all sorted populations. PBMCs were separated immediately by Lymphoprep density gradient centrifugation and were stained directly, without being cultured. So that batch effects would be minimized, each experiment stained and sorted samples in pairs, pairing one healthy donor with one patient. Including cysteine and phenylalanine, the CDR3 has 15 amino acids. Kept here is only the CDR3 DNA, which spans 45 bases and is read in frame from base 1. V is shortened by 1 base, J by 3 bases, and the region joining them spans 10 bases. The germline V gene (reference sequence) specifies LNHNV as CDR1 and YYDKDF as CDR2.

This receptor was taken from a woman under 40 with type 1 diabetes. Specimen: naive CD4+ T cells from blood. The meaning of the sample's cell subset or site label: true naive CD4+ T cells. Recombination joined TRBV15 with TRBJ1-5, with the D segment identity uncertain. The CDR3 protein: CATSRASFHNQPQHF. The DNA sequence is as follows: TGTGCCACCAGCAGAGCGAGTTTCCACAATCAGCCCCAGCATTTT.